This TCR beta chain was captured by sequencing in a study of OX40 agonist ivuxolimab in advanced cancers. Study-wide background: Three partial responders included one hepatocellular carcinoma patient and two cutaneous melanoma patients.

Germline assignment: CDR1 LNHDA and CDR2 SQIVND (reference sequence). This CDR3 is built from 14 residues. Trimming took 7 bases from V and 4 from J, leaving 16 bases between them. Sequenced by immunoSEQ multiplex PCR; TCRdb stores in-frame clones only, minus some. The table has about 86,000 clones, 75% to 90% seen once. Sample: CD4+ or CD8+ T cells sorted from blood, taken in a trial of the OX40 agonist ivuxolimab. The origin of this receptor is an adult with an advanced solid tumor such as melanoma, head and neck, liver or kidney cancer. The chain carries TRBV19 and TRBJ1-1, with D possibly being TRBD1 (6 bases). This CDR3 reads CASTQGRDATEAFF. The CDR3 region has the DNA TGTGCCAGTACTCAGGGGAGGGATGCCACTGAAGCTTTCTTT.